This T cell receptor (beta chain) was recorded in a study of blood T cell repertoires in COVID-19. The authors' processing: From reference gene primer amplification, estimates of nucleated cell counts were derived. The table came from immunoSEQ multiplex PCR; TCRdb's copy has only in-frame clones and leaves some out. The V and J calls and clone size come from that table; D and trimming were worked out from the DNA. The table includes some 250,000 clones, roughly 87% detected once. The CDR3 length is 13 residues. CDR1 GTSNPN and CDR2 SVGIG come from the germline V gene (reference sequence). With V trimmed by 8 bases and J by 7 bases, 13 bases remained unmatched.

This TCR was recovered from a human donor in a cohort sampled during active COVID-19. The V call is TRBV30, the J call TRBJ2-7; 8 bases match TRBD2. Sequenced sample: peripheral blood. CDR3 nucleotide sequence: TGTGCCCACGGCCGGAGCGGGGGAGTGGAGCAGTACTTC. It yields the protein CAHGRSGGVEQYF.